The sequence of this T cell receptor beta chain was determined in a study of identical twins (dated by TCRdb to the mid-2010s). About the full investigation: To test whether fetal clonotypes persist, this study deep-sequenced TCR alpha and beta repertoires from monozygotic twins, from unrelated adults of various ages, and from cord blood. To rule out contamination, the twin experiments were replicated at different times with different library preparation protocols. Study-level results and caveats: Out-of-frame TCR alpha sharing in monozygotic twins was systematically underestimated by recombination models, whereas sharing between unrelated individuals was in agreement with the recombination models. Because the same donors could not be followed over many years, the conclusions depended on cross-sectional statistical analysis. Zero-insertion analyses could be partly confounded by invariant T cells such as MAIT and iNKT, though diverse VJ usage argued against such confounding for most clonotypes. Fewer insertions were carried by abundant cord blood beta clonotypes, a similar but weaker trend appeared in young adult naive repertoires, and no such trend appeared in memory repertoires. Out-of-frame TCR alpha sequences shared between twins showed an excess of low generation-probability sequences compared with coincidental sharing between unrelated individuals. A weaker excess of twin sharing was found in beta out-of-frame sequences because the signal-to-noise ratio was lowered by fewer shared sequences.

This clonotype was seen only a few times. The antigen it binds to is not known. Per-base qualities were not stored, and no clone one base away is much larger. The germline V gene yields LGHNA for CDR1 and YNFKEQ for CDR2. The CDR3 contains 16 residues, cysteine and phenylalanine counted. Only CDR3 DNA is held: 48 bases, read in frame from base 1. Germline trimming amounts to 3 bases on V and 6 bases on J, with 9 as the count of junction bases outside the gene matches. Libraries were made using 5' RACE. The instrument given in TCRdb is Illumina HiSeq 2000. A universal primer binding site was introduced by template switching, and a unique molecular identifier was present in the final cDNA, enabling accurate counting of TCR cDNA molecules. Specific primers in the conserved constant-segment region were used to synthesize first-strand cDNA for TCR alpha and beta chains. To control for contamination, every cDNA library carried two barcodes: a SMART-Mk sample barcode plus Illumina barcodes. TruSeq adapter sequences, together with Illumina sample barcodes, were added in two successive PCR steps. TCR alpha and beta cDNA libraries were sequenced on the Illumina HiSeq platform with custom primers. Processing in the source paper ran as follows. MiGEC was used to process raw reads and extract unique molecular identifiers, and MiXCR was used to find CDR3 positions. Recombination models were inferred per individual with the repgenHMM and IGoR tools using an EM algorithm. Shared clonotype analysis was performed with the tcR package in R, normalizing sharing by the product of cloneset sizes. To study raw recombination free of thymic and clonal selection effects, out-of-frame nonproductive sequences were analyzed. Using fastp at Q25 and MiXCR, TCRdb reprocessed the public reads and kept productive beta chains. Here each entry gathers all rows of one CDR3 protein and keeps the most common genes and DNA. In this record, the V and J calls reflect TCRdb's handling and not the investigators' own analysis. Counted in this sample were about 240,000 distinct CDR3 sequences; approximately 8% of them appeared once. The ten largest clones add up to under 7% of the sample.

Every donor was a healthy Caucasian. The twin cohort comprised three pairs of female monozygotic twins, all aged roughly 18 to 30 years. CD4+ and CD8+ T cell populations were isolated with positive isolation kits from Invitrogen. This sample was shared with a second study, whose subject was yellow fever vaccine responses in identical twins. The second paper further reports: The T cell response to vaccination in identical twins was reported by the authors to appear partly convergent and partly personalized. The study precisely tracked vaccine-responding T cell clones in identical twins.

Sequenced input: CD8+ T cells sorted from blood. This chain is built from TRBV4-2 and TRBJ2-3, with 10 central nucleotides matching TRBD1. The receptor was derived from a woman between 18 and 29 years old in good health. The bases read TGTGCCAGCAGCCAGGCCGGGACAGGGGAGGGGGATACGCAGTATTTT. Its protein product is CASSQAGTGEGDTQYF.